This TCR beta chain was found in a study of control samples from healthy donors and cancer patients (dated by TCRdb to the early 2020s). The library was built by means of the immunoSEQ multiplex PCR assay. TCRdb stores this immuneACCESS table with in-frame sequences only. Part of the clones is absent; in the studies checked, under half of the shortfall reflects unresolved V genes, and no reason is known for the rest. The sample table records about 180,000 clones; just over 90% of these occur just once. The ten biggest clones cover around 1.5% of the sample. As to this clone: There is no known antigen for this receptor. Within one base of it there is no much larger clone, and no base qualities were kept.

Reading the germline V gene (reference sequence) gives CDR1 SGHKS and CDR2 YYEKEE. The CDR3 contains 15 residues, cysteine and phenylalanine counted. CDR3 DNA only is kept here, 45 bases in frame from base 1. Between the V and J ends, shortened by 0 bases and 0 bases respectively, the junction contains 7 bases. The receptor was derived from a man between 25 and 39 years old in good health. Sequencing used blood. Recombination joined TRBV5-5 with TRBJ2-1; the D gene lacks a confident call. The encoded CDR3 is CASSLGDISYNEQFF. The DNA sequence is TGTGCCAGCAGCTTGGGTGACATCTCCTACAATGAGCAGTTCTTC.